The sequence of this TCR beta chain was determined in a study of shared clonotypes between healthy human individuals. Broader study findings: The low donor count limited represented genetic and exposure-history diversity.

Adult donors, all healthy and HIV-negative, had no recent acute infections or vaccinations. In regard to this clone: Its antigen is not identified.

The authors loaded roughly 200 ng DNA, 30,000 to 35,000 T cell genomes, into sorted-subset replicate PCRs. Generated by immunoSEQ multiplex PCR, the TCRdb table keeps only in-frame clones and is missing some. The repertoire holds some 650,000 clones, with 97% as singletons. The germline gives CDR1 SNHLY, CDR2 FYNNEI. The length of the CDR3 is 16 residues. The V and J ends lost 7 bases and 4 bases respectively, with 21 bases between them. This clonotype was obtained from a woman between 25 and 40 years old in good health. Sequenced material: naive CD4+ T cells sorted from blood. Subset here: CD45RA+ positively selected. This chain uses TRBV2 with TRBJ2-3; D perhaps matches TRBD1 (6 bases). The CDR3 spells CASTTLGSGGADTQYF. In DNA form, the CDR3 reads TGTGCCAGCACTACACTGGGCAGTGGGGGCGCAGATACGCAGTATTTT.